Given below is one T cell receptor beta chain in context. This entry comes from a study of T-cell memory formation after mild COVID-19. This CDR3 spans 16 amino acids. With V trimmed by 4 bases and J by 3 bases, 7 bases remained unmatched. Germline CDR1 SGDLS, CDR2 YYNGEE. TCR alpha and TCR beta cDNA libraries carrying sample barcodes and UMIs came from 5'RACE with constant-segment primers. TCRdb called the 5' RACE reads again in MiXCR, with one record for every CDR3 protein. This sample has 560,000 or so distinct CDR3 sequences; roughly 17% occur once, and the top ten carry around 8.1%. The chain has TRBV9 and TRBJ2-5, with 12 bases fitting TRBD1. Sequencing used PBMCs or a T cell subset sorted from them (not recorded which). The TCR sequence derives from an adult woman who had mild COVID-19 (a few samples of this study predate the infection). Cell type and time point are not known. CDR3 sequence (DNA): TGTGCCAGCAGCTTGGGACAGGGGGCGCAGGAAGAGACCCAGTACTTC. Translation: CASSLGQGAQEETQYF.